Listed here are 3 T cell receptor beta chains from one sample, sequenced in a study of shared clonotypes between healthy human individuals (TCRdb year 2020). The protocol used for the library was the immunoSEQ multiplex PCR assay. The table was pulled from immuneACCESS by TCRdb, which kept in-frame rearrangements only. Such tables lose some clones; where checked, under half of the loss comes from unresolved V genes, and the rest has no known cause. The sample table contains a few million clones; only one count was recorded for approximately 92% of them. The ten largest make up 0.14% of the sample. The source material was naive CD4+ T cells sorted from blood. The sample's cell subset or site label, decoded: CD45RA+ positively selected. These receptors were obtained from a man between 18 and 29 years old in good health.

The chain recombines TRBV4-1 with TRBJ2-4; the D gene is possibly TRBD2 (6 bases). With 5 bases removed from V and 0 bases from J, the gap between germline ends came to 11 bases. The CDR3 contains 15 residues. From germline, CDR1 is MGHRA and CDR2 YSYEKL. CDR3 protein: CASSSPGLAKNIQYF. The CDR3 region has the DNA TGCGCCAGCAGCTCCCCGGGACTAGCCAAAAACATTCAGTACTTC.

This chain links TRBV6-1 with TRBJ2-1, with D possibly TRBD2 on 6 matching bases. The CDR3 sequence is 13 residues long. V was shortened by 7 bases and J by 9 bases, with 16 bases between the two germline ends. In germline, CDR1 is MNHNS, CDR2 SASEGT. CDR3 DNA: TGTGCCAGCATTTTCTGGGTGGAGGGTGAGCAGTTCTTC. Its translation: CASIFWVEGEQFF.

V and J are TRBV30 and TRBJ1-1; D remains unclear. Germline loops: CDR1 GTSNPN, CDR2 SVGIG (reference sequence). There are 9 residues in the CDR3. V gave up 6 bases and J gave up 4 bases, with 3 bases separating them. CDR3 amino acids: CACCTEAFF. Written as DNA, the CDR3 is TGTGCCTGTTGCACTGAAGCTTTCTTT.